This T cell receptor (beta chain) comes out of a study of blood T cell repertoires in COVID-19. This CDR3 has 14 residues. Germline CDR1 is SEHNR and CDR2 is FQNEAQ (reference sequence). Trimming removed 1 base at V and 4 bases at J, with 10 bases between. This clone was detected only a few times. Sequencing used immunoSEQ multiplex PCR; TCRdb keeps in-frame clones, though not all of them. In the table there are over 400,000 clones, about nine tenths of which are singletons. Those enrolled, adults aged 18 to 89 years, came from 24 US areas. The study assigned cohorts using participant-reported clinical history.

This chain links TRBV7-9 with TRBJ1-2, with D uncertain. What was sequenced was PBMCs or T cells enriched from blood (not recorded which). The receptor was isolated from a woman aged 55-70 years who had recovered from COVID-19. CDR3 in amino acids: CASSLETSGYGYTF. The CDR3 DNA is TGTGCCAGCAGCTTAGAGACGTCGGGCTATGGCTACACCTTC.